The 13 T cell receptor beta chains below come from one sample, sequenced in a study of T-cell memory formation after mild COVID-19. From the 5' RACE reads, TCRdb called clonotypes with MiXCR, one entry per CDR3 protein. In the table there are hundreds of thousands of distinct CDR3 sequences, approximately 15% of which are singletons. The sample was PBMCs or a T cell subset sorted from them (not recorded which). These receptor sequences come from a man aged 18 to 29 who had mild COVID-19 (a few samples of this study predate the infection). Cell type and time point are not known.

This clonotype turned up a few times. CDR3 DNA: TGTGCCAGCAGTAAAGGAAGGACCTACGAGCAGTACGTC. It codes for CASSKGRTYEQYV. The chain uses TRBV6-4 and TRBJ2-7, with no clear D. The germline gives CDR1 MRHNA, CDR2 SNTAGT. The CDR3 is 13 amino acids. Trimming took 5 bases from V and 2 from J, leaving 10 bases between them.

This clonotype was detected ten times or more. The chain has TRBV20-1 and TRBJ1-3; D gene ambiguous. Trimming left V 5 bases short and J 4 bases short, with 18 bases between. Germline-derived CDR1 and CDR2 are DFQATT and SNEGSKA (reference sequence). CDR3 length: 15 amino acids. The CDR3 coding sequence is TGCAGTGCTTCCTCACCCGAGCCAGTCGGAAACACCATATATTTT. It specifies CSASSPEPVGNTIYF.

There are many counts of this clonotype. The gene calls are TRBV5-1 and TRBJ2-1; TRBD2 agrees at 13 bases. Per germline, CDR1 SGHRS and CDR2 YFSETQ. The CDR3 loop spans 15 amino acids. J lost 10 bases, V lost 4 bases, and 8 bases had no gene match. The CDR3 DNA reads TGCGCCAGCAGCGAGGGACTAGCGGGGACTGGGGAGCAGTTCTTC. Protein sequence: CASSEGLAGTGEQFF.

The genes are TRBV20-1 and TRBJ1-5, with no clear D. The ends were cut back, 1 base at V and 3 bases at J, with 7 bases in the middle. The CDR3 totals 13 residues. Germline CDR1 reads DFQATT; CDR2 reads SNEGSKA (reference sequence). Here the CDR3 reads CSARGPPNQPQHF. As DNA, the CDR3 is TGCAGTGCTAGAGGTCCCCCCAATCAGCCCCAGCATTTT.

This clonotype was detected only a few times. V is TRBV5-1 and J is TRBJ2-7; possibly TRBD2 for D (7 bases). This CDR3 region has 13 residues. Germline V gene lookup returns CDR1 SGHRS and CDR2 YFSETQ. V lost 7 bases and J lost 7, with 18 bases in between. CDR3 loop: CASGPGGQWEQYV. The DNA of the CDR3 is TGCGCCAGCGGTCCCGGGGGGCAGTGGGAGCAGTACGTC.

The chain links TRBV20-1 to TRBJ2-1, with unresolved D. Per the germline V gene, CDR1 is DFQATT and CDR2 is SNEGSKA (reference sequence). The length of the CDR3 is 14 residues. Trimming removed 5 bases at V and 1 base at J, with 12 bases between. CDR3 nucleotides: TGCAGTGCTCTCGGACGGATGTCCTACAATGAGCAGTTCTTC. Its protein is CSALGRMSYNEQFF.

The chain joins TRBV5-1 to TRBJ1-1; D call uncertain. The V end was cut by 1 base, the J end by 4 bases, with 8 bases between. Per the germline V gene, CDR1 is SGHRS and CDR2 is YFSETQ. CDR3 length equals 13 residues. CDR3: CASSLHQATEAFF. The CDR3 region has the DNA TGCGCCAGCAGCTTGCATCAGGCCACTGAAGCTTTCTTT.

V gene TRBV20-1 combines with J gene TRBJ2-5, with 7 bases identical to TRBD1. CDR3 size: 16 residues. Germline V CDR1 and CDR2: DFQATT, SNEGSKA (reference sequence). The V segment lost 0 bases and the J segment 4 bases; nucleotides outside the gene matches: 11. The CDR3 coding sequence is TGCAGTGCTAGAGACCCGACAGGGTCCAAAGCAGAGACCCAGTACTTC. Protein: CSARDPTGSKAETQYF.

Ten or more counts support this clonotype. J is TRBJ2-5 and V is TRBV5-1, with D possibly matching TRBD2 (5 bases). Trimming removed 1 base at V and 5 bases at J, with 12 bases between. The CDR3 loop spans 14 amino acids. The germline CDR1 and CDR2 sequences are SGHRS and YFSETQ. The DNA for the CDR3 is TGCGCCAGCAGCTTGATCGGGGAACGGGAGACCCAGTACTTC. This encodes CASSLIGERETQYF.

This clonotype was observed a handful of times. This chain joins TRBV2 and TRBJ1-5; D is uncertain. The length of the CDR3 is 14 residues. The V end was cut by 2 bases, the J end by 3 bases, with 8 bases between. Germline V CDR1 and CDR2: SNHLY, FYNNEI. DNA for the CDR3: TGTGCCAGCAGTGAATTGGACCTCAATCAGCCCCAGCATTTT. Its translation is CASSELDLNQPQHF.

In its sample, this clonotype was seen a few times. The gene calls are TRBV5-1 and TRBJ2-2, with TRBD1 identical over 10 bases. The CDR3 runs 16 residues. The V gene's germline CDR1 is SGHRS and CDR2 YFSETQ. V gave up 4 bases and J gave up 3 bases; unmatched junction bases: 6. CDR3 in DNA: TGCGCCAGCAGCCCCTCGGGGACAGGGGACACCGGGGAGCTGTTTTTT. The encoded protein is CASSPSGTGDTGELFF.

A few counts support this clonotype. The CDR3 protein is CASSFGGTPGETQYF. The CDR3 nucleotides read TGCGCCAGCAGCTTCGGGGGGACCCCAGGAGAGACCCAGTACTTC. The chain has TRBV5-1 and TRBJ2-5; 7 bases are shared with TRBD2. Trimming took 2 bases from V and 4 from J; bases not matched to a gene: 8. The CDR3 consists of 15 residues. Germline lookup yields CDR1 SGHRS and CDR2 YFSETQ.

This clonotype was detected many times. The genes are TRBV10-1 and TRBJ1-1, with no clear D. The V gene's germline CDR1 is WNHNN and CDR2 SYGVQD (reference sequence). Trimming stripped 4 bases from V and 1 base from J, with 7 bases between. This CDR3 contains 13 residues. The CDR3 DNA follows: TGCGCCAGCAGTGCACAGACGAACACTGAAGCTTTCTTT. Protein product: CASSAQTNTEAFF.